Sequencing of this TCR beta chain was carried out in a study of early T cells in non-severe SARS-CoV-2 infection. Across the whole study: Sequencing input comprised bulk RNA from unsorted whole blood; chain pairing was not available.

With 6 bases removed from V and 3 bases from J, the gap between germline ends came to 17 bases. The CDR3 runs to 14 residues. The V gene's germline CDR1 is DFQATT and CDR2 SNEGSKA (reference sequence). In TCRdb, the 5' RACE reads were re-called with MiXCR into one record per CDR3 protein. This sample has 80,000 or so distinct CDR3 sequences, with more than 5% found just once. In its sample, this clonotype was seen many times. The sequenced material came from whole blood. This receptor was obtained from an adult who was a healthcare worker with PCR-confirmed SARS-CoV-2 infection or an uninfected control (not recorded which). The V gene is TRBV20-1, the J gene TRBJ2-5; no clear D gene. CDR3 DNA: TGCAGTGCCTGGATAACCAGGCCCAAAGAGACCCAGTACTTC. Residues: CSAWITRPKETQYF.